The sequence of this T cell receptor beta chain was determined in a study of graft-versus-host responses after intestinal transplantation. Repertoires were generated with immunoSEQ multiplex PCR, while TCRdb's copy carries only in-frame clones and drops some. Here the sample spans about 46,000 clones, over 80% being singletons. V was pared by 0 bases and J by 0 bases, with 9 bases between. CDR1 MGHRA and CDR2 YSYEKL come from the germline V gene. The CDR3 is 17 residues long. This TCR was recovered from a human patient who received an intestinal transplant, so some T cells may come from the graft donor. The V call is TRBV4-1, the J call TRBJ2-6; D gene ambiguous. Sequences were derived from PBMCs, sampled 750 to 850 days after a first intestinal transplant, on the day of a second. The CDR3 is CASSQDVALSGANVLTF. DNA for the CDR3: TGCGCCAGCAGCCAAGATGTTGCACTCTCTGGGGCCAACGTCCTGACTTTC.